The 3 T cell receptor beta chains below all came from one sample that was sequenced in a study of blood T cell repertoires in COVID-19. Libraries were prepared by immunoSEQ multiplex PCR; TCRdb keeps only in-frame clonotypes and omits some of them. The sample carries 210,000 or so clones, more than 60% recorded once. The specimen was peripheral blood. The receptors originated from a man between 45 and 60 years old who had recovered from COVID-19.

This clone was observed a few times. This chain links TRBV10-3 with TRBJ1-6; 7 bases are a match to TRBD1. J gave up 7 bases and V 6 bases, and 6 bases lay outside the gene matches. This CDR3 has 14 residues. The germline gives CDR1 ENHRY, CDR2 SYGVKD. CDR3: CAIRPGQTNSPLHF. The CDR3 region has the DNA TGTGCCATCAGACCGGGACAGACAAATTCACCCCTCCACTTT.

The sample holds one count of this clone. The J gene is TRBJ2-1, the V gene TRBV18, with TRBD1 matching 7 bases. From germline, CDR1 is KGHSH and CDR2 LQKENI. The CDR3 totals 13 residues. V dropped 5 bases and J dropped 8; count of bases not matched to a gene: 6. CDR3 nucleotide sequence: TGTGCCAGCTCAGGACGACAGGGTTATGAGCAGTTCTTC. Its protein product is CASSGRQGYEQFF.

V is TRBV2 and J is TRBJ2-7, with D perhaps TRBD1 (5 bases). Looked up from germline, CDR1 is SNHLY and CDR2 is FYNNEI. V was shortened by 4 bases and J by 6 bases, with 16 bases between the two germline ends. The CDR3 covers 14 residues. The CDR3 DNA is TGTGCCAGCAGTGTTGAATACAGGTCTCGCGAGCAGTACTTC. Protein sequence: CASSVEYRSREQYF.